Presented here are 27 T cell receptor beta chains from one specimen sequenced in a study of T cell changes during pregnancy in multiple sclerosis. Sequencing was performed with immunoSEQ multiplex PCR; in TCRdb, only in-frame clones are kept and a portion is missing. The sample shows roughly 75,000 clones, about nine tenths of them seen only once. Sequenced here: peripheral blood, sampled before pregnancy. The receptors originated from a female donor with multiple sclerosis, enrolled in a pregnancy study.

The rearrangement uses TRBV9 and TRBJ1-1, with TRBD1 matching over 9 bases. The CDR3 is 13 residues long. The germline V gene has CDR1 SGDLS and CDR2 YYNGEE. Trimming took 4 bases from V and 4 from J; bases not matched to a gene: 2. The chain's CDR3 is CASSKGQGTEAFF. The CDR3 bases are TGTGCCAGCAGCAAGGGACAGGGCACTGAAGCTTTCTTT.

The V call is TRBV5-1, the J call TRBJ2-3, with D possibly TRBD2 on 6 matching bases. Germline-derived CDR1 and CDR2 are SGHRS and YFSETQ. V lost 4 bases, J lost 2 bases, and 17 bases lay in between. The CDR3 runs 16 residues. The CDR3 region has the DNA TGCGCCAGCAGCCGATCTGGGACTGGATACACAGATACGCAGTATTTT. Translated, it gives CASSRSGTGYTDTQYF. Filled out from reference TRBV5-1 and TRBJ2-3, the complete variable domain reads KAGVTQTPRYLIKTRGQQVTLSCSPISGHRSVSWYQQTPGQGLQFLFEYFSETQRNKGNFPGRFSGRQFSNSRSEMNVSTLELGDSALYLCASSRSGTGYTDTQYFGPGTRLTVL.

This clone was recorded once. The J gene is TRBJ1-2, the V gene TRBV28; 7 positions agree with TRBD1. The V gene's germline CDR1 is MDHEN and CDR2 SYDVKM. The CDR3 loop spans 14 amino acids. Trimming removed 6 bases from V and 3 bases from J; junction bases left unmatched: 7. CDR3 sequence: CASSLRDRYYGYTF. The CDR3 nucleotides are TGTGCCAGCAGCCTCAGGGACAGATACTATGGCTACACCTTC.

The rearrangement uses TRBV10-3 and TRBJ1-1; 8 nucleotides align to TRBD1. Germline V gene sequence: CDR1 ENHRY, CDR2 SYGVKD. The CDR3 totals 14 residues. The CDR3 DNA reads TGTGCTTCCCTGAACCTGGACAGGGACACTGAAGCTTTCTTT. Residues: CASLNLDRDTEAFF.

This sequence joins TRBV10-3 and TRBJ1-1, with 7 positions matching TRBD1. The CDR3 loop spans 14 amino acids. J was trimmed by 2 bases and V by 11 bases; bases with no gene match: 11. Germline lookup yields CDR1 ENHRY and CDR2 SYGVKD. CDR3 protein: CAARQGFSNTEAFF. The CDR3 coding sequence is TGTGCCGCCCGACAGGGTTTTTCTAACACTGAAGCTTTCTTT.

The chain couples TRBV28 to TRBJ2-7; no clear D. V lost 4 bases and J lost 3, with 4 bases in between. In germline, CDR1 is MDHEN, CDR2 SYDVKM. The CDR3 length is 11 residues. DNA for the CDR3: TGTGCCAGCAGTTCGTACTACGAGCAGTACTTC. The encoded protein is CASSSYYEQYF.

This chain links TRBV5-1 with TRBJ1-1, with a tentative D call TRBD1 (5 bases). V gave up 3 bases and J gave up 1 base, with 10 bases separating them. CDR3 length equals 14 residues. Germline-derived CDR1 and CDR2 are SGHRS and YFSETQ. CDR3 DNA: TGCGCCAGCAGCTGGGCCACAGGGAACACTGAAGCTTTCTTT. Its protein product is CASSWATGNTEAFF.

The chain employs TRBV28 and TRBJ1-1; D is unclear. V lost 1 base, J lost 4 bases, and 4 bases lay in between. Germline CDR1 is MDHEN and CDR2 is SYDVKM. This CDR3 region has 12 residues. The DNA of the CDR3 is TGTGCCAGCAGTTTATCTTCCACTGAAGCTTTCTTT. This translates into CASSLSSTEAFF.

This clone came up once. J is TRBJ2-7 and V is TRBV28; the D is unclear. Trimming took 4 bases from V and 5 from J, leaving 15 bases between them. The CDR3 covers 14 residues. Germline-derived CDR1 and CDR2 are MDHEN and SYDVKM. The chain's CDR3 is CASSSHSRHDEQYF. The CDR3, as DNA: TGTGCCAGCAGTTCCCACTCCCGACACGACGAGCAGTACTTC.

This sequence joins TRBV18 and TRBJ2-7; possibly TRBD2 for D (5 bases). Germline loops: CDR1 KGHSH, CDR2 LQKENI. With 2 bases removed from V and 1 base from J, the gap between germline ends came to 12 bases. The CDR3 consists of 15 residues. In DNA form, the CDR3 reads TGTGCCAGCTCACCAAATAGCGCAGTGTCCTACGAGCAGTACTTC. The encoded protein is CASSPNSAVSYEQYF. Full variable domain (missing parts from reference TRBV18 and TRBJ2-7): NAGVMQNPRHLVRRRGQEARLRCSPMKGHSHVYWYRQLPEEGLKFMVYLQKENIIDESGMPKERFSAEFPKEGPSILRIQQVVRGDSAAYFCASSPNSAVSYEQYFGPGTRLTVT.

The rearrangement uses TRBV6-5 and TRBJ2-1, with D possibly being TRBD1 (5 bases). CDR1 is MNHEY and CDR2 is SVGAGI in the germline V gene. Trimming stripped 5 bases from V and 11 bases from J, with 13 bases between. This CDR3 contains 12 residues. The CDR3 sequence is CASSTLQGQQFF. CDR3 DNA: TGTGCCAGCAGTACCCTTCAGGGCCAGCAGTTCTTC.

J is TRBJ2-1 and V is TRBV7-9, with D tentatively TRBD2 (7 bases). This CDR3 contains 15 residues. Trimming pared 5 bases from V and 2 bases from J, leaving 13 bases between. CDR1 SEHNR and CDR2 FQNEAQ come from the germline V gene (reference sequence). CDR3 coding DNA: TGTGCCAGCAGCCCAAGGGGGGGGACCTACAATGAGCAGTTCTTC. Translation gives CASSPRGGTYNEQFF.

The chain uses TRBV5-1 and TRBJ2-7, with TRBD2 identical over 8 bases. Per the germline V gene, CDR1 is SGHRS and CDR2 is YFSETQ. J gave up 3 bases and V 4 bases, and 12 bases lay outside the gene matches. This CDR3 has 16 amino acids. CDR3 in DNA: TGCGCCAGCAGCACCGGGCAGGGGCGGGGGGACTACGAGCAGTACTTC. The encoded protein is CASSTGQGRGDYEQYF.

This rearrangement joins TRBV14 to TRBJ1-4; TRBD1 is a possible D gene (5 bases). Germline CDR1 is SGHDN and CDR2 is FVKESK. The length of the CDR3 is 14 residues. With 5 bases removed from V and 7 bases from J, the gap between germline ends came to 14 bases. CDR3 amino acids: CASSFDSFGEKLFF. CDR3 DNA sequence: TGTGCCAGCAGCTTCGACAGTTTTGGTGAAAAACTGTTTTTT.

The chain is built from TRBV18 and TRBJ1-1; D gene ambiguous. CDR3 size: 13 residues. Per germline, CDR1 KGHSH and CDR2 LQKENI. Trimming cost V 4 bases and J 5 bases, with 11 bases left between them. The DNA of the CDR3 is TGTGCCAGCTCACTCGAAGAGGGTACTGAAGCTTTCTTT. Its translation: CASSLEEGTEAFF.

This clone was seen just once. The chain uses TRBV11-2 and TRBJ2-3, with 10 bases aligning to TRBD1. The V gene end was trimmed by 5 bases and the J gene end by 3 bases; junction bases not matched to a gene: 5. The CDR3 has 15 amino acids. Germline CDR1 and CDR2: SGHAT and FQNNGV. CDR3 coding DNA: TGTGCCAGCAGCCGGGACAGGGGAGGGACAGATACGCAGTATTTT. Protein: CASSRDRGGTDTQYF. Full variable domain (remainder filled in from reference TRBV11-2 and TRBJ2-3): EAGVAQSPRYKIIEKRQSVAFWCNPISGHATLYWYQQILGQGPKLLIQFQNNGVVDDSQLPKDRFSAERLKGVDSTLKIQPAKLEDSAVYLCASSRDRGGTDTQYFGPGTRLTVL.

The V and J genes are TRBV13 and TRBJ2-1; tentative D call: TRBD1 (5 bases). The CDR3 runs 12 residues. Germline CDR1 and CDR2: PRHDT and FYEKMQ (reference sequence). The ends were cut back, 1 base at V and 12 bases at J, with 10 bases in the middle. The chain's CDR3 is CASSLARATQFF. In DNA form, the CDR3 reads TGTGCCAGCAGCTTAGCCAGGGCAACGCAGTTCTTC.

The chain combines TRBV4-3 with TRBJ1-2; 8 bases are shared with TRBD1. In germline, CDR1 is LGHNA, CDR2 YSLEER. Trimming removed 3 bases from V and 8 bases from J; junction bases left unmatched: 11. The CDR3 has 15 amino acids. CDR3 in DNA: TGCGCCAGCAGCCACCAAGCAGGGGGCTCCAGAGGCTACACCTTC. It encodes CASSHQAGGSRGYTF.

The gene calls are TRBV9 and TRBJ2-3; TRBD2 matches at 15 bases. Germline V gene sequence: CDR1 SGDLS, CDR2 YYNGEE. The CDR3 runs to 17 residues. J was trimmed by 6 bases and V by 0 bases; bases with no gene match: 5. Here the CDR3 reads CASSVAAGTSGGDTQYF. CDR3 DNA: TGTGCCAGCAGCGTAGCAGCCGGGACTAGCGGGGGGGATACGCAGTATTTT. Full variable domain (outside the CDR3, taken from reference TRBV9 and TRBJ2-3): DSGVTQTPKHLITATGQRVTLRCSPRSGDLSVYWYQQSLDQGLQFLIQYYNGEERAKGNILERFSAQQFPDLHSELNLSSLELGDSALYFCASSVAAGTSGGDTQYFGPGTRLTVL.

The genes are TRBV20-1 and TRBJ1-2; no clear D gene. This CDR3 comprises 11 residues. Germline values: CDR1 DFQATT, CDR2 SNEGSKA (reference sequence). V lost 1 base, J lost 8 bases, and 8 bases lay in between. The CDR3 DNA follows: TGCAGTGCTAGAGCCGGCGGGGGCTACACCTTC. Its translation is CSARAGGGYTF.

The chain employs TRBV7-3 and TRBJ1-6; the D is unclear. The CDR3 spans 14 residues. The germline V gene encodes CDR1 SGHTA and CDR2 FQGTGA. With 5 bases removed from V and 8 bases from J, the gap between germline ends came to 13 bases. The CDR3 protein is CASSLGLMDSPLHF. CDR3 nucleotide sequence: TGTGCCAGCAGCCTCGGACTTATGGATTCACCCCTCCACTTT.

The chain couples TRBV10-2 to TRBJ1-6; D may be TRBD1 (5 bases). With 7 bases removed from V and 5 bases from J, the gap between germline ends came to 15 bases. The CDR3 extends over 15 amino acids. Looked up from germline, CDR1 is WSHSY and CDR2 is SAAADI. In DNA, the CDR3 is TGCGCCAGCACTCCAGCGGGAGGGGATAATTCACCCCTCCACTTT. It yields the protein CASTPAGGDNSPLHF.

The chain is built from TRBV10-1 and TRBJ1-4, with 7 bases matching TRBD1. This CDR3 region has 17 residues. Germline CDR1 WNHNN, CDR2 SYGVQD (reference sequence). The V and J ends lost 7 bases and 4 bases, in that order; junction bases with no gene match: 15. CDR3 amino acids: CASTPSGGRGSNEKLFF. CDR3 bases: TGCGCCAGCACCCCCAGTGGGGGCAGGGGGAGTAATGAAAAACTGTTTTTT.

This chain links TRBV28 with TRBJ2-3; D unresolved. Germline CDR1 MDHEN, CDR2 SYDVKM. V was shortened by 5 bases and J by 2 bases, with 11 bases between the two germline ends. This CDR3 has 14 residues. As DNA, the CDR3 is TGTGCCAGCAGTCCCCTCCCAGACACAGATACGCAGTATTTT. Its protein product is CASSPLPDTDTQYF.

This chain uses TRBV29-1 with TRBJ2-2; D is unresolved. CDR3 length equals 12 residues. Per the germline V gene, CDR1 is SQVTM and CDR2 is ANQGSEA. Trimming removed 3 bases from V and 8 bases from J, with 10 bases in between. CDR3 sequence reads: CSVDTGTGELFF. The CDR3 nucleotides read TGCAGCGTTGACACGGGTACGGGGGAGCTGTTTTTT.

The V gene is TRBV7-2, the J gene TRBJ2-1; 9 bases align to TRBD2. Germline CDR1 SGHTA, CDR2 FQGNSA. Trimming at V came to 1 base and at J to 9 bases, leaving 7 bases not matched to a gene. This CDR3 contains 15 residues. The CDR3 protein is CASSLEISGGGEQFF. CDR3 nucleotide sequence: TGTGCCAGCAGCTTAGAGATTAGCGGGGGTGGTGAGCAGTTCTTC.

This clone appeared a single time. The chain has TRBV9 and TRBJ2-7; D possibly corresponds to TRBD1 (6 bases). CDR1 is SGDLS and CDR2 is YYNGEE in the germline V gene. The CDR3 runs 13 residues. Trimming shortened V by 4 bases and J by 2 bases, and 10 bases separated the two germline ends. CDR3 amino acids: CASSPGVAYEQYF. The CDR3 DNA sequence: TGTGCCAGCAGCCCAGGGGTGGCCTACGAGCAGTACTTC.